This T cell receptor beta chain originates from a study of regulatory T cells in long-lasting Graves disease. The CDR3 loop spans 17 amino acids. Germline CDR1 is LGHDT and CDR2 is YNNKEL (reference sequence). Trimming removed 0 bases from V and 4 bases from J; junction bases left unmatched: 10. Arm-PCR of CDR3 regions and iRepertoire HTBI primers were the basis on which TCR beta libraries were built. MiXCR, run by TCRdb on the multiplex PCR reads, gives a single entry per CDR3 protein. Of 350,000 to 450,000 distinct CDR3 sequences listed, just under 15% are singletons. This clonotype was observed many times. As for time point: newly diagnosed GD, antithyroid drugs for less than 3 months. The TCR library was made from RNA extracted from PBMCs. With EDTA tubes as the receptacles, about 8.1 milliliters of peripheral blood were drawn. This sample also belongs to another study, concerning T cells in Graves' hyperthyroidism and ophthalmopathy. That paper states: Exclusion of patients followed from uncontrolled infection, other autoimmune disease, pregnancy or lactation.

The sequencing used peripheral blood mononuclear cells (PBMCs), collected at new diagnosis, from a patient treated with antithyroid drugs. The chain combines TRBV3-1 with TRBJ2-3, with TRBD2 matching over 7 bases. The source is a young woman with Graves disease. The CDR3 DNA sequence: TGTGCCAGCAGCCAAGACCTTGGACTAGAGCGATCAGATACGCAGTATTTT. This sequence encodes CASSQDLGLERSDTQYF.